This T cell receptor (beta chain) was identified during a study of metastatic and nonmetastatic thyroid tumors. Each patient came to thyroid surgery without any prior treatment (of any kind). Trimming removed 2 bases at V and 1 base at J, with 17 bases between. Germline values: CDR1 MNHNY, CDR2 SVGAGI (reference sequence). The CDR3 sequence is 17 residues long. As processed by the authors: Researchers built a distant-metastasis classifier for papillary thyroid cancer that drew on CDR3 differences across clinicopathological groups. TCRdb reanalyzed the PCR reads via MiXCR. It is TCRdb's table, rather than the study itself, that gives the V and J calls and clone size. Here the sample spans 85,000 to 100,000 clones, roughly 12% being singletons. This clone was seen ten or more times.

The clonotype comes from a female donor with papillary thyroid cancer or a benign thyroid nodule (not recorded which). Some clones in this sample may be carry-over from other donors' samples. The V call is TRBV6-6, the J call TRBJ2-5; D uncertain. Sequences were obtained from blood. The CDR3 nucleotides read TGTGCCAGCAGTTACGAAGGAGTGGGTTTTTCCCAAGAGACCCAGTACTTC. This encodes CASSYEGVGFSQETQYF.